This T cell receptor (beta chain) was retrieved from a study of OX40 agonist ivuxolimab in advanced cancers. Trimming removed 6 bases from V and 11 bases from J; junction bases left unmatched: 10. The CDR3 extends over 12 amino acids. CDR1 and CDR2 (germline): MNHEY, SMNVEV (reference sequence). Profiled with immunoSEQ multiplex PCR; TCRdb holds only in-frame clones, not every one. The table shows 60,000 to 70,000 clones, with roughly nine tenths occurring only once. The sequences come from CD4+ or CD8+ T cells sorted from blood, collected in a trial of the OX40 agonist ivuxolimab. This chain links TRBV27 with TRBJ2-7; 7 bases map to TRBD2. This TCR was sampled from an adult with an advanced solid tumor such as melanoma, head and neck, liver or kidney cancer. The CDR3 spells CASRTGAGRKYF. For the CDR3, the DNA is TGTGCCAGCAGGACGGGAGCGGGAAGGAAGTACTTC.